This T cell receptor beta chain was identified in a study of blood T cell repertoires in COVID-19. Whole-study context: Sites in the United States, Italy and Spain provided acute and convalescent COVID-19 samples. Nucleic acid was either cDNA or gDNA, and it came from T cells, B-cell-depleted T cells, or PBMCs.

In the authors' workflow: Counts of nucleated cells, estimated from reference gene primer amplification, were obtained. The data were produced by immunoSEQ multiplex PCR, yet TCRdb's version contains in-frame clones alone and is incomplete. That table furnishes V, J and clone size, whereas the DNA furnished D and trimming. The sample holds 200,000 or so clones, approximately 80% seen once. Patients at the Seattle site were enrolled during active infection and followed longitudinally. The CDR3 is 14 amino acids. Germline V gives CDR1 SGDLS, CDR2 YYNGEE. The ends were cut back, 0 bases at V and 5 bases at J, with 12 bases in the middle.

The specimen sequenced was peripheral blood. The clonotype originates from a man aged 55 to 70 with COVID-19, enrolled during active disease. V is TRBV9 and J is TRBJ2-7; the D gene is possibly TRBD1 (5 bases). CDR3 bases: TGTGCCAGCAGCGTAGGACAGTCAGGCAACGAGCAGTACTTC. Translated, it gives CASSVGQSGNEQYF.